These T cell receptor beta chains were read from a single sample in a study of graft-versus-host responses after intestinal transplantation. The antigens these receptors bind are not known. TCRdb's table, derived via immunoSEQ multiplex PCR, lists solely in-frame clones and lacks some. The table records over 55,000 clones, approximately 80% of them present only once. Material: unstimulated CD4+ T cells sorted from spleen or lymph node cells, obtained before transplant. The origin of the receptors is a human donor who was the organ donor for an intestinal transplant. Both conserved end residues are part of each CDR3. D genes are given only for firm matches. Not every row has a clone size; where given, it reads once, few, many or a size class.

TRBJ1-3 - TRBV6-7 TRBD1 TGTGCCAGCAGTTACTCGAGAAGGCCGGGACAGGGGGTAGCGTATTCTGGAAACACCATATATTTT CASSYSRRPGQGVAYSGNTIYF
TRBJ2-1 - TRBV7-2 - TGTGCCAGCAGCTTAAAGCAGGGGCCTGAGCAGTTCTTC CASSLKQGPEQFF
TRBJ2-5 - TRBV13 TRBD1 TGTGCCAGCAGCCACCTGGACGGGACAGTTGAGACCCAGTACTTC CASSHLDGTVETQYF
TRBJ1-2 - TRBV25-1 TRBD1 TGTGCCAGCAGTGAATCCCCGGCAGGGGGAGGCTATGGCTACACCTTC CASSESPAGGGYGYTF
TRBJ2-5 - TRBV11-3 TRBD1 TGTGCCAGCAGCTTAGGGACAGGGAACCAAGAGACCCAGTACTTC CASSLGTGNQETQYF
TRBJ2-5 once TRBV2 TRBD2 TGTGCCGGACGGACTAGCGGGGGGGAGACCCAGTACTTC CAGRTSGGETQYF
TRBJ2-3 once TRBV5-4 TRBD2 TGTGCCAGCAGAGCACTAGCGGGAGGCACAGATACGCAGTATTTT CASRALAGGTDTQYF
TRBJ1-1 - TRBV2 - TGTGCCAGCGGAGGTTCCATGAACACTGAAGCTTTCTTT CASGGSMNTEAFF
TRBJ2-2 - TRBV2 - TGTGCCAGCAGTGACTCCGGGGAGCTGTTTTTT CASSDSGELFF
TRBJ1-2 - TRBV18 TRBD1 TGTGCCAGCTCACCACCGACAGGGTTAAGAGGCTACACCTTC CASSPPTGLRGYTF
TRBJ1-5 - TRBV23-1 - TGCGCCAGCAGTCACAGGAGCAATCAGCCCCAGCATTTT CASSHRSNQPQHF
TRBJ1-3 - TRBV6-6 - TGTGCCAGCAGTTTTCCGGGAAACGAAGGAAACACCATATATTTT CASSFPGNEGNTIYF
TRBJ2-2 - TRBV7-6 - TGTGCCAGCAGCTTAGACCAAGCCACCGGGGAGCTGTTTTTT CASSLDQATGELFF
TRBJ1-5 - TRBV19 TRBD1 TGTGCCATGGGACAGGGGATCGGTCAGCCCCAGCATTTT CAMGQGIGQPQHF
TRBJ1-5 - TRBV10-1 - TGCGCCAGCAGTGGGAGGGAGGGGAAAGAGCCCCAGCATTTT CASSGREGKEPQHF
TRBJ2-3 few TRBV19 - TGTGCCAGTAGTATTGGGGCTAGCACAGATACGCAGTATTTT CASSIGASTDTQYF